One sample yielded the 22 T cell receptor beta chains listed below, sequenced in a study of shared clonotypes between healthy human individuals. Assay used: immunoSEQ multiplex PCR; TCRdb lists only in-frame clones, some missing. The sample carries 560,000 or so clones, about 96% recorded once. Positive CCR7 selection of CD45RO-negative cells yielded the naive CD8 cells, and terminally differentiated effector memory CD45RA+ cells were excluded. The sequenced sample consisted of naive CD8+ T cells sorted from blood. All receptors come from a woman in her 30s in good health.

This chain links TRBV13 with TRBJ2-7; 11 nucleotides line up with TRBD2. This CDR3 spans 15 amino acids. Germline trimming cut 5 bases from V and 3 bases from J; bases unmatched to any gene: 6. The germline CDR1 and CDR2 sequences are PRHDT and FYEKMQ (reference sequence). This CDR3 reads CASSPTGTSGYEQYF. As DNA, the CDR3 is TGTGCCAGCAGCCCTACCGGGACTAGCGGCTACGAGCAGTACTTC.

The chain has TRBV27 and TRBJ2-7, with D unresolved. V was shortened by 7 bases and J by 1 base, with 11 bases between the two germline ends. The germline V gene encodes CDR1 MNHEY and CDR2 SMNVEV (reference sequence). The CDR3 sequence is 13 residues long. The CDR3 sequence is CASMGESSYEQYF. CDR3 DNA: TGTGCCAGCATGGGCGAGAGTTCCTACGAGCAGTACTTC.

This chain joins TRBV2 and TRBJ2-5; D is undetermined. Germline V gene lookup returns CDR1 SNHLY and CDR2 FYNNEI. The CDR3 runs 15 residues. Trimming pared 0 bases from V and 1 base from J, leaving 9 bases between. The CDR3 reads CASSEAREVQETQYF. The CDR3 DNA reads TGTGCCAGCAGTGAAGCGCGAGAGGTCCAAGAGACCCAGTACTTC.

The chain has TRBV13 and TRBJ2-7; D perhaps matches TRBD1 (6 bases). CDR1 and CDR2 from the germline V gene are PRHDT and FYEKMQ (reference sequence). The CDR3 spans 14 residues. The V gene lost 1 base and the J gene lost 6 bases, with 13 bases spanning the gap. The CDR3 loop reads CASSLDRARSEQYF. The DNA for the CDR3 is TGTGCCAGCAGCTTAGACAGGGCAAGGAGCGAGCAGTACTTC. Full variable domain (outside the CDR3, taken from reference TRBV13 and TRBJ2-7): AAGVIQSPRHLIKEKRETATLKCYPIPRHDTVYWYQQGPGQDPQFLISFYEKMQSDKGSIPDRFSAQQFSDYHSELNMSSLELGDSALYFCASSLDRARSEQYFGPGTRLTVT.

The CDR3 protein is CAISEPASGRGETQYF. The CDR3 bases are TGTGCCATCAGTGAACCGGCCAGCGGGAGGGGGGAGACCCAGTACTTC. This sequence joins TRBV10-3 and TRBJ2-5; 10 bases line up with TRBD2. The V gene end was trimmed by 3 bases and the J gene end by 5 bases; junction bases not matched to a gene: 9. This CDR3 is built from 16 residues. Germline V CDR1 and CDR2: ENHRY, SYGVKD.

CDR3 residues: CASLGLYNEQFF. The CDR3 nucleotides are TGCGCCAGCCTTGGACTTTACAATGAGCAGTTCTTC. The chain has TRBV10-2 and TRBJ2-1, with D tentatively TRBD2 (5 bases). The CDR3 spans 12 residues. Looked up from germline, CDR1 is WSHSY and CDR2 is SAAADI. Trimming cost V 8 bases and J 4 bases, with 9 bases left between them.

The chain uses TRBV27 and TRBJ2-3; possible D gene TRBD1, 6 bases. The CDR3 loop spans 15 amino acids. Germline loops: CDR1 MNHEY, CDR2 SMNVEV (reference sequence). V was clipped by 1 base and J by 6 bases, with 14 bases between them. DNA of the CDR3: TGTGCCAGCAGTTTATGGCTGGGGGCGATGGATACGCAGTATTTT. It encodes CASSLWLGAMDTQYF.

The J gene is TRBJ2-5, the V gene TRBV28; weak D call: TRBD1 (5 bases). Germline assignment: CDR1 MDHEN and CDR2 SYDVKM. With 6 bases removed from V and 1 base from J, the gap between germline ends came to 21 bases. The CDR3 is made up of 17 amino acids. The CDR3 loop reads CASRSTLGVGPQETQYF. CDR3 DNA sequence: TGTGCCAGCAGGTCCACATTAGGGGTTGGACCCCAAGAGACCCAGTACTTC. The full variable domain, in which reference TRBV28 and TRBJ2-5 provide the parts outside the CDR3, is DVKVTQSSRYLVKRTGEKVFLECVQDMDHENMFWYRQDPGLGLRLIYFSYDVKMKEKGDIPEGYSVSREKKERFSLILESASTNQTSMYLCASRSTLGVGPQETQYFGPGTRLLVL.

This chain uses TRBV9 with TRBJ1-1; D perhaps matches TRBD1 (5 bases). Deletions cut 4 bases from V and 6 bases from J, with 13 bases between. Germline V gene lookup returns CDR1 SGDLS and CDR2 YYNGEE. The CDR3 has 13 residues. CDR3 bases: TGTGCCAGCAGCCCTGGGGCTGGCGCTGAAGCTTTCTTT. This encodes CASSPGAGAEAFF.

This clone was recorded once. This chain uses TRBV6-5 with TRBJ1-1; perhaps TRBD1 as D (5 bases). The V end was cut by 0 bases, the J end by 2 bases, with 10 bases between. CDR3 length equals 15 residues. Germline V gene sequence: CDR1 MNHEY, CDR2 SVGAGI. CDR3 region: CASSYSPGLNTEAFF. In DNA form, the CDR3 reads TGTGCCAGCAGTTACTCTCCGGGACTTAACACTGAAGCTTTCTTT.

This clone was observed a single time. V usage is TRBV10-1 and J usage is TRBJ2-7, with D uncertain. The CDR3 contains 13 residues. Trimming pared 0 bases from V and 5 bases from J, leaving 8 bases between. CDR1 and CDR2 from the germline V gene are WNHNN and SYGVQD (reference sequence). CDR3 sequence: CASSESYIHEQYF. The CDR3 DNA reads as TGCGCCAGCAGTGAGTCGTACATCCACGAGCAGTACTTC.

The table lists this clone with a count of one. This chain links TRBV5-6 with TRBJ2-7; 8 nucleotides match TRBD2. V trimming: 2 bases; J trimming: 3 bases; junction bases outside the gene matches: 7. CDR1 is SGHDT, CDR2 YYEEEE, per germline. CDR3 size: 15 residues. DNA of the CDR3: TGTGCCAGCAGCTTCCTCACTAGCGGAGGCTACGAGCAGTACTTC. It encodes CASSFLTSGGYEQYF.

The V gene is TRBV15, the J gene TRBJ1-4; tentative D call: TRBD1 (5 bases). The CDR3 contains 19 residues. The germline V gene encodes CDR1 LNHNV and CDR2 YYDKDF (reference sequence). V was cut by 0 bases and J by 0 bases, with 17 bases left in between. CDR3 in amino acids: CATSREPATAHATNEKLFF. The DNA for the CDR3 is TGTGCCACCAGCAGAGAACCCGCGACAGCTCATGCAACTAATGAAAAACTGTTTTTT. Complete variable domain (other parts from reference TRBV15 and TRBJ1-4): DAMVIQNPRYQVTQFGKPVTLSCSQTLNHNVMYWYQQKSSQAPKLLFHYYDKDFNNEADTPDNFQSRRPNTSFCFLDIRSPGLGDTAMYLCATSREPATAHATNEKLFFGSGTQLSVL.

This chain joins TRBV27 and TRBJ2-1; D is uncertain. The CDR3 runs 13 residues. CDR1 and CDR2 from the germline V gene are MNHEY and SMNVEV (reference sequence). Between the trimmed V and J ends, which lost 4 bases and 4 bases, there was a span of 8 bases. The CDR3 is CASSWYGYNEQFF. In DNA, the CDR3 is TGTGCCAGCAGTTGGTACGGTTACAATGAGCAGTTCTTC.

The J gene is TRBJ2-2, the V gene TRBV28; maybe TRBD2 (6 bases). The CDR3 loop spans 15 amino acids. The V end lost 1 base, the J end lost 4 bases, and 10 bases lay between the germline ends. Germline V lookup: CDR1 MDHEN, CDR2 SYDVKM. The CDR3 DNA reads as TGTGCCAGCAGTTTATTGCGGGGTGGCACCGGGGAGCTGTTTTTT. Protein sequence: CASSLLRGGTGELFF.

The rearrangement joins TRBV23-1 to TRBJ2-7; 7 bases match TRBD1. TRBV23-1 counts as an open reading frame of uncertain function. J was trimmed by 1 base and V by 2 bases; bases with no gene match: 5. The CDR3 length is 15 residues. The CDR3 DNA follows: TGCGCCAGCAGTCAAATGCGACAGGGATCCTACGAGCAGTACTTC. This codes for CASSQMRQGSYEQYF.

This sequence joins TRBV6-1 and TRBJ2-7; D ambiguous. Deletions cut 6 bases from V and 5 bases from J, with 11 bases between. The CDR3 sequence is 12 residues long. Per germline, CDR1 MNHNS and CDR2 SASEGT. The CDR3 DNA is TGTGCCAGCAGAGTCGACGGCCACGAGCAGTACTTC. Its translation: CASRVDGHEQYF.

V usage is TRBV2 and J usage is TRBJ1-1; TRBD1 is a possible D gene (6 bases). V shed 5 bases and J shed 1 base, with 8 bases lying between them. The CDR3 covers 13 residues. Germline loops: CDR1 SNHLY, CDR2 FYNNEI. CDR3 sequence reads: CASSKDRNTEAFF. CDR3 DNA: TGTGCCAGCAGTAAGGACAGGAACACTGAAGCTTTCTTT.

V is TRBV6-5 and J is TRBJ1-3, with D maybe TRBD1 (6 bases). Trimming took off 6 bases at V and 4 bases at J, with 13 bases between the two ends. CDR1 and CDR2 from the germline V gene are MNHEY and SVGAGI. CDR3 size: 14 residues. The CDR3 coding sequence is TGTGCCAGCAGCCCGACAGGACAGGGAAACACCATATATTTT. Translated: CASSPTGQGNTIYF.

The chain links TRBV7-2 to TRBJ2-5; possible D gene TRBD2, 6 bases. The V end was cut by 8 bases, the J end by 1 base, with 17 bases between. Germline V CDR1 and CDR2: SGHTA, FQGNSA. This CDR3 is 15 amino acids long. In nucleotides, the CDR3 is TGTGCCAGCTGGTGGAGGGAGCAGGGCCAAGAGACCCAGTACTTC. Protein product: CASWWREQGQETQYF.

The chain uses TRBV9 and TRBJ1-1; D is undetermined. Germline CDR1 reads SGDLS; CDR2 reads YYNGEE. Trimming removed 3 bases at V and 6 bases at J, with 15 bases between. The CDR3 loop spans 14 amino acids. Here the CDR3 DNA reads TGTGCCAGCAGCGACACAAGGGATCTCCCTGAAGCTTTCTTT. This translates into CASSDTRDLPEAFF.

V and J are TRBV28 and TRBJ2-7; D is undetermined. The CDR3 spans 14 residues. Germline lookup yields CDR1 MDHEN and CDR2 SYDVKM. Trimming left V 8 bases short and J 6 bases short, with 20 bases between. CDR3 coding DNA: TGTGCCAGCTCCTTAACAAGGAGCACTCGCGAGCAGTACTTC. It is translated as CASSLTRSTREQYF.